This record covers a single TCR beta chain. Its cognate antigen is unknown. The data were obtained in a study of vaccination and CD4 T cells after COVID-19. Background on the study: The makeup of the convalescents was six males and four females, two of them Hispanic.

The sample's treatment: approximately 10-day PBMC culture with coronavirus spike peptide pools or control peptides (ViraFEST assay). Researchers reported culturing approximately 1.8 million PBMCs per well with 10 IU/ml IL-2 and 8 to 10 ug/ml peptide pools. Fresh IL-2 medium replaced half the culture medium on days 3 and 7. V shed 5 bases, J shed 0 bases, and the junction held 7 bases outside the gene matches. CDR1 and CDR2 from the germline V gene are SGHVS and FNYEAQ. The CDR3 spans 18 residues. The Oncomine TCR Beta short-read assay was what sequenced the DNA obtained from cultured CD4+ T cells. MiXCR, run by TCRdb on the PCR reads, gives a single entry per CDR3 protein. Here the sample spans 15,000 to 18,000 distinct CDR3 sequences, about two fifths being singletons.

The TCR was taken from a human donor who had recovered from COVID-19. Sequenced here: CD4+ T cells from blood, cultured in vitro, sampled before SARS-CoV-2 vaccination. The chain joins TRBV7-6 to TRBJ2-3; 14 bases line up with TRBD2. CDR3 sequence: CASSLGTSGGLSTDTQYF. The DNA for the CDR3 is TGTGCCAGCAGCCTTGGGACTAGCGGGGGCCTTAGCACAGATACGCAGTATTTT.